The rows below give T cell receptor beta chains drawn from one sample of a study of blood T cell repertoires in COVID-19. Measured with immunoSEQ multiplex PCR; TCRdb has only the in-frame clones, and not every one. The sample consists of 220,000 or so clones, roughly 80% of them appearing once. Material: peripheral blood. All receptors come from a woman aged 70-85 years with acute or convalescent COVID-19. CDR3s include the opening cysteine and the closing phenylalanine or tryptophan. Each record gives: clone size, J gene, D gene, V gene, CDR3 protein. D genes are given only for firm matches. Clone size is not always given. Where it is, it says once, few, many or a class for expanded clones.

once TRBJ1-4 TRBD1 TRBV6-6 CASSYPETGTNEKLFF
. TRBJ2-1 TRBD2 TRBV7-2 CASSPPGSGSTADEQFF
. TRBJ1-6 TRBD1 TRBV6-5 CASRGTVVPLHF
. TRBJ2-7 . TRBV28 CASSYGYEQYF
. TRBJ2-7 TRBD2 TRBV7-2 CASSLVSSGNYEQYF
. TRBJ2-1 . TRBV30 CAWLGIGSLYNEQFF
. TRBJ1-1 . TRBV7-2 CASSLAGPTEAFF
few TRBJ2-7 TRBD1 TRBV9 CASSVGLTGGVYEQYF
once TRBJ2-5 TRBD2 TRBV24-1 CATSDLASGSETQYF
. TRBJ1-4 . TRBV28 CASSLPGDYNEKLFF
. TRBJ1-5 TRBD1 TRBV28 CASSRDREDQPQHF
few TRBJ2-3 . TRBV7-9 CASTLADNTDTQYF
once TRBJ2-7 TRBD2 TRBV3-1/TRBV3-2 CASSLAGGMYEQYF
. TRBJ1-5 . TRBV5-1 CASSPRDPVNQPQHF
. TRBJ1-2 . TRBV20-1 CSADSNYGYTF
. TRBJ1-2 TRBD1 TRBV2 CASSIQGARGYTF
. TRBJ1-4 . TRBV19 CASRGYNEKLFF
. TRBJ2-7 . TRBV3-1/TRBV3-2 CASSQEQSSYEQYF
. TRBJ1-2 TRBD1 TRBV5-6 CASSTGQRSYGYTF
. TRBJ2-3 TRBD2 TRBV7-3 CASSIAGGIDTQYF
. TRBJ1-5 . TRBV6-5 CASSLDGRNQPQHF
once TRBJ2-1 TRBD2 TRBV10-3 CATGVSGRGGKNEQFF
few TRBJ2-5 TRBD1 TRBV5-4 CASSFLLGQGQETQYF
. TRBJ2-3 TRBD2 TRBV5-4 CASSGSGRLPDTQYF
. TRBJ2-2 . TRBV21-1 CASSKATGAGELFF
. TRBJ2-3 TRBD1 TRBV12-5 CASGLGDSYTDTQYF
. TRBJ2-6 TRBD1 TRBV5-4 CASSEGQGASGANVLTF
. TRBJ2-7 . TRBV3-1/TRBV3-2 CASSQRGLSYEQYF
. TRBJ2-5 . TRBV5-8 CASSGGLAVVGETQYF
. TRBJ2-3 TRBD2 TRBV4-1 CASSLLAGGTDTQYF
. TRBJ2-2 . TRBV3-1/TRBV3-2 CASSQGWQGHTGELFF
. TRBJ2-1 . TRBV2 CASSGSYNEQFF
. TRBJ1-3 . TRBV30 CAWWGLRNTIYF
. TRBJ1-5 . TRBV28 CASSSGTSSNQPQHF
once TRBJ1-2 TRBD1 TRBV30 CAWSPGQGSGYTF
. TRBJ1-2 TRBD1 TRBV19 CASSLTGGDGYTF
. TRBJ2-7 . TRBV18 CASSRGTVSYEQYF
. TRBJ2-7 TRBD2 TRBV7-6 CASSATRTSRYEQYF
. TRBJ2-2 . TRBV5-1 CASSPPNTNTGELFF
. TRBJ2-7 . TRBV19 CASSIDGSQTYEQYF
once TRBJ2-7 TRBD1 TRBV3-1/TRBV3-2 CASSSGTGAISSEQYF
. TRBJ1-3 . TRBV12-1 CASSSTGGSGNTIYF
. TRBJ2-7 . TRBV5-1 CASSKDIVSSYEQYF
. TRBJ1-5 TRBD1 TRBV28 CASSLRQGIKPQHF
. TRBJ2-1 TRBD1 TRBV19 CASSFRDRGGEQFF
. TRBJ1-6 . TRBV15 CATSRDGGSSPLHF
. TRBJ2-5 TRBD1 TRBV24-1 CATAGTGGSAQYF
. TRBJ2-4 TRBD2 TRBV3-1/TRBV3-2 CASSSRTSGQNIQYF
. TRBJ1-4 . TRBV27 CASSFGPAEEKLFF